Presented here are 21 T cell receptor beta chains from one specimen sequenced in a study of blood T cell repertoires in COVID-19. Clones were sequenced by immunoSEQ multiplex PCR, and TCRdb holds only the in-frame ones, with some missing. The table records roughly 220,000 clones, around 80% of them present only once. The material sequenced was peripheral blood. These TCRs come from a woman between 70 and 85 years old with acute or convalescent COVID-19.

The chain couples TRBV5-1 to TRBJ2-3; 8 bases match TRBD2. The CDR3 is 14 amino acids. Germline trimming cut 4 bases from V and 4 bases from J; bases unmatched to any gene: 5. Germline V gene data show CDR1 as SGHRS and CDR2 as YFSETQ. Here the CDR3 reads CASSRAGVSDTQYF. The CDR3 DNA sequence: TGCGCCAGCAGCCGAGCGGGAGTCTCAGATACGCAGTATTTT.

The V call is TRBV27, the J call TRBJ2-1, with TRBD2 as a possible D gene (6 bases). This CDR3 is 12 amino acids long. Between the trimmed V and J ends, which lost 2 bases and 10 bases, there was a span of 9 bases. CDR1 and CDR2 (germline): MNHEY, SMNVEV (reference sequence). This CDR3 reads CASSLAGSEQFF. The CDR3 DNA reads TGTGCCAGCAGTTTAGCGGGGAGCGAGCAGTTCTTC.

This clone has a single count. The V call is TRBV2, the J call TRBJ2-1; D is perhaps TRBD2 (6 bases). The CDR3 spans 14 residues. With 6 bases removed from V and 5 bases from J, the gap between germline ends came to 14 bases. CDR1 SNHLY and CDR2 FYNNEI come from the germline V gene. The CDR3 DNA reads as TGTGCCAGCAGCCCCGGGACTGGAAACAATGAGCAGTTCTTC. It yields the protein CASSPGTGNNEQFF.

The genes are TRBV6-5 and TRBJ1-5; D might be TRBD1 (5 bases). The V end was cut by 7 bases, the J end by 9 bases, with 19 bases between. CDR1 MNHEY and CDR2 SVGAGI come from the germline V gene. This CDR3 contains 14 residues. In DNA, the CDR3 is TGTGCCAGCATTTCGACAGCAACAGTACGGCCCCAGCATTTT. This translates into CASISTATVRPQHF.

The V and J genes are TRBV28 and TRBJ2-5; tentatively, D is TRBD1 (6 bases). V was shortened by 7 bases and J by 4 bases, with 19 bases between the two germline ends. Germline assignment: CDR1 MDHEN and CDR2 SYDVKM. CDR3 length equals 15 residues. CDR3 sequence: CASTEAGVGGETQYF. CDR3 coding DNA: TGTGCCAGCACTGAGGCAGGGGTAGGGGGAGAGACCCAGTACTTC.

In its sample, this clone was seen many times. This CDR3 is CASSLGPEALGQRQFF. The CDR3 DNA sequence: TGTGCCAGCAGCTTAGGACCAGAAGCCCTGGGACAGAGACAGTTCTTC. V and J are TRBV13 and TRBJ2-1, with 7 bases lining up with TRBD1. Germline loops: CDR1 PRHDT, CDR2 FYEKMQ (reference sequence). Unmatched junction bases numbered 15, after V lost 0 bases and J lost 13 bases. The CDR3 has 16 residues.

The CDR3 reads CASSLGSQGAGYEQYF. The CDR3 bases are TGTGCCAGCTCGTTAGGAAGTCAGGGGGCCGGTTACGAGCAGTACTTC. The rearrangement links TRBV2 to TRBJ2-7; the match to TRBD1 covers 8 bases. Per the germline V gene, CDR1 is SNHLY and CDR2 is FYNNEI. This CDR3 comprises 16 residues. Trimming removed 8 bases from V and 4 bases from J; junction bases left unmatched: 16.

The chain couples TRBV11-2 to TRBJ2-2; the match to TRBD2 covers 10 bases. Germline V CDR1 and CDR2: SGHAT, FQNNGV. V was clipped by 4 bases and J by 3 bases; unmatched bases: 2. The CDR3 is made up of 15 amino acids. CDR3 sequence reads: CASSSGTSDTGELFF. The CDR3 DNA reads TGTGCCAGCAGCTCGGGGACTAGCGACACCGGGGAGCTGTTTTTT.

In its sample, this clone was seen a few times. The rearrangement uses TRBV28 and TRBJ1-2; D may be TRBD1 (6 bases). The germline CDR1 and CDR2 sequences are MDHEN and SYDVKM. V lost 5 bases to trimming and J lost 4 bases, with 14 bases between them. The CDR3 spans 14 residues. Written as DNA, the CDR3 is TGTGCCAGCAGTAAGGAGGGGGGGGCCTATGGCTACACCTTC. Residues: CASSKEGGAYGYTF.

This chain joins TRBV11-2 and TRBJ2-1; TRBD1 agrees at 9 bases. Looked up from germline, CDR1 is SGHAT and CDR2 is FQNNGV. V lost 1 base to trimming and J lost 8 bases; unmatched junction nucleotides: 9. The CDR3 is 16 residues long. The CDR3 loop reads CASSLAGQGGADEQFF. The CDR3 DNA follows: TGTGCCAGCAGCTTAGCGGGACAGGGAGGAGCGGATGAGCAGTTCTTC. Complete variable domain (other parts from reference TRBV11-2 and TRBJ2-1): EAGVAQSPRYKIIEKRQSVAFWCNPISGHATLYWYQQILGQGPKLLIQFQNNGVVDDSQLPKDRFSAERLKGVDSTLKIQPAKLEDSAVYLCASSLAGQGGADEQFFGPGTRLTVL.

This chain uses TRBV27 with TRBJ1-6; TRBD1 matches 7 bases. V shed 2 bases, J shed 1 base, and the junction held 2 bases outside the gene matches. Looked up from germline, CDR1 is MNHEY and CDR2 is SMNVEV (reference sequence). This CDR3 comprises 16 residues. The DNA of the CDR3 is TGTGCCAGCAGTTTAAACAGGGGATCCTATAATTCACCCCTCCACTTT. Its translation: CASSLNRGSYNSPLHF.

The gene calls are TRBV19 and TRBJ2-7; TRBD2 matches 8 bases. The CDR3 has 15 residues. Germline CDR1 is LNHDA and CDR2 is SQIVND (reference sequence). V lost 4 bases, J lost 3 bases, and 8 bases stayed unmatched. CDR3 residues: CASSKAGGMGYEQYF. Written as DNA, the CDR3 is TGTGCCAGTAGTAAGGCGGGAGGAATGGGCTACGAGCAGTACTTC.

The V and J genes are TRBV21-1 and TRBJ1-3; TRBD1, the table's D call, lacks a check against the DNA. TRBV21-1 is described as a pseudogene. The CDR3 is 13 residues long. CDR3 in DNA: TGTGCCAGCAGAAACAGCTCTGGAAACACCATATATTTT. Its translation is CASRNSSGNTIYF.

CDR3 nucleotide sequence: TGTGCCAGCAGCTCTGAAGGGACACTCCGTACTGAGCAGTTCTTC. Its protein is CASSSEGTLRTEQFF. The chain employs TRBV5-4 and TRBJ2-1; perhaps TRBD1 as D (6 bases). The V and J ends lost 3 bases and 9 bases respectively, with 19 bases between them. CDR1 is SGHNT and CDR2 is YYREEE in the germline V gene (reference sequence). The CDR3 has 15 residues.

The chain joins TRBV6-4 to TRBJ1-6; unclear D gene. Trimming cost V 6 bases and J 10 bases, with 13 bases left between them. This CDR3 spans 13 amino acids. Germline lookup yields CDR1 MRHNA and CDR2 SNTAGT. The CDR3 bases are TGTGCCAGCAGCCGGACTCCCGGGTCACCCCTCCACTTT. Translated: CASSRTPGSPLHF.

This sequence joins TRBV2 and TRBJ2-2; no reliable D call. This CDR3 has 16 amino acids. The V end was cut by 7 bases, the J end by 0 bases, with 15 bases between. Germline V gene data show CDR1 as SNHLY and CDR2 as FYNNEI. The CDR3 DNA reads as TGTGCCAGCACCCCACGAGGTCCCACGAACACCGGGGAGCTGTTTTTT. Translated: CASTPRGPTNTGELFF.

V usage is TRBV5-6 and J usage is TRBJ2-7; 9 nucleotides line up with TRBD2. V lost 5 bases and J lost 0; bases outside the gene matches: 3. The germline gives CDR1 SGHDT, CDR2 YYEEEE. The CDR3 runs to 14 residues. The CDR3 protein is CASRTSGTSYEQYF. In nucleotides, the CDR3 is TGTGCCAGCAGGACTAGCGGTACCTCCTACGAGCAGTACTTC.

This chain links TRBV7-2 with TRBJ2-7, with D possibly being TRBD2 (6 bases). Germline values: CDR1 SGHTA, CDR2 FQGNSA. V was pared by 1 base and J by 3 bases, with 7 bases between. This CDR3 has 13 amino acids. The CDR3 loop is CASSLGRVYEQYF. DNA for the CDR3: TGTGCCAGCAGCTTAGGGAGGGTCTACGAGCAGTACTTC.

This chain connects TRBV5-4 to TRBJ2-7, with D maybe TRBD2 (6 bases). The CDR3 consists of 16 residues. Germline CDR1 SGHNT, CDR2 YYREEE (reference sequence). Trimming removed 2 bases at V and 0 bases at J, with 15 bases between. The CDR3 DNA reads TGTGCCAGCAGCTTAGGTACTAGCAGAAACTCCTACGAGCAGTACTTC. It codes for CASSLGTSRNSYEQYF.

The gene calls are TRBV5-6 and TRBJ1-4; 8 bases line up with TRBD1. This CDR3 spans 14 amino acids. Losses at the gene ends were 1 base for V and 8 bases for J; bases not matched to a gene: 4. Germline loops: CDR1 SGHDT, CDR2 YYEEEE. The CDR3 reads CASSLQGAREKLFF. As DNA, the CDR3 is TGTGCCAGCAGCTTGCAGGGGGCGCGGGAAAAACTGTTTTTT.

This chain joins TRBV28 and TRBJ1-6; possibly TRBD1 for D (6 bases). V was trimmed by 9 bases and J by 7 bases, leaving 13 bases between them. The CDR3 contains 13 residues. Germline-derived CDR1 and CDR2 are MDHEN and SYDVKM. The CDR3: CASMGAVNSPLHF. Written as DNA, the CDR3 is TGTGCCAGTATGGGGGCGGTAAATTCACCCCTCCACTTT.